Reported below is one T cell receptor beta chain. Its target is unknown. This entry belongs to a study of CD8 T cells in ankylosing spondylitis. Quantitative 5'-RACE with molecular barcodes was used to make the TCR beta libraries. MiXCR, run by TCRdb on the 5' RACE reads, gives a single entry per CDR3 protein. The sample contains approximately 220,000 distinct CDR3 sequences, about 16% of which appear only once. The junction had 5 bases not matched to a gene; V was cut back by 3 bases and J by 2 bases. The CDR3 sequence is 15 residues long. The germline V gene encodes CDR1 SGHAT and CDR2 FQNNGV. Findings of the study overall: Researchers report that disease-linked clones proved CD8+ and relatively rare in peripheral blood. A TCR beta motif made of roughly eight highly homologous variants seemed typical of ankylosing spondylitis blood. In the blood and synovial fluid of reactive arthritis, some motif variants had been previously reported.

This rearrangement joins TRBV11-2 to TRBJ2-7, with 9 bases aligning to TRBD1. The sample consisted of blood, either unsorted or a sorted T cell fraction (not recorded which). The receptor was isolated from a male donor with ankylosing spondylitis. The CDR3 DNA reads TGTGCCAGCAGCTTGTCACAGGGGGCGGCCTACGAGCAGTACTTC. As protein: CASSLSQGAAYEQYF.